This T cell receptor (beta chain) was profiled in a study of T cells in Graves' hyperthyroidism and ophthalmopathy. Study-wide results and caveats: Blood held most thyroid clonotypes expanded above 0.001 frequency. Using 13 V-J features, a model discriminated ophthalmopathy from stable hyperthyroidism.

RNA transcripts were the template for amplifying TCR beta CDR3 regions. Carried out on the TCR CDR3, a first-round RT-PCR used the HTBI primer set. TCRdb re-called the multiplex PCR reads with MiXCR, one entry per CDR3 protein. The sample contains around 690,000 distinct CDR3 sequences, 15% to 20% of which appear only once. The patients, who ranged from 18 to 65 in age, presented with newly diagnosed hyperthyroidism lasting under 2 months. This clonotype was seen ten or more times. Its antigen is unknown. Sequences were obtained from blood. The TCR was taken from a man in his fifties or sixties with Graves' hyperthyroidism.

CDR3 nucleotide sequence: TGTGCCTGGAACGATCGGGACACATACCAAGAGACCCAGTACTTC. Protein: CAWNDRDTYQETQYF. This rearrangement joins TRBV30 to TRBJ2-5; D might be TRBD1 (6 bases). Trimming cost V 4 bases and J 0 bases, with 15 bases left between them. Germline CDR1 and CDR2: GTSNPN and SVGIG (reference sequence). This CDR3 region has 15 residues.